Presented here are 17 T cell receptor beta chains from one specimen sequenced in a study of blood T cell repertoires in COVID-19. Clones were sequenced by immunoSEQ multiplex PCR, and TCRdb holds only the in-frame ones, with some missing. The profile shows 170,000 or so clones, over 75% of them singletons. The sequencing input was peripheral blood. The receptors originated from a man between 65 and 80 years old with active or convalescent COVID-19.

This clone has only a few counts. The rearrangement joins TRBV7-9 to TRBJ2-6; D ambiguous. Trimming shortened V by 5 bases and J by 1 base, and 12 bases separated the two germline ends. Germline V gene lookup returns CDR1 SEHNR and CDR2 FQNEAQ (reference sequence). CDR3 size: 16 residues. The CDR3 DNA reads TGTGCCAGCAGCCATGCCACGGGTTCTGGGGCCAACGTCCTGACTTTC. Translating gives CASSHATGSGANVLTF.

The V call is TRBV6-2 or TRBV6-3, the J call TRBJ1-6; D not resolved. The length of the CDR3 is 13 residues. V gave up 4 bases and J gave up 9 bases, with 10 bases separating them. The germline gives CDR1 MNHEY, CDR2 SVGEGT. CDR3 coding DNA: TGTGCCAGCAGTTTGTCCGGCGGTTCACCCCTCCACTTT. Translating gives CASSLSGGSPLHF.

The chain links TRBV7-9 to TRBJ1-2; possibly TRBD1 for D (6 bases). The CDR3 runs 15 residues. V lost 6 bases and J 4 bases, leaving 18 bases between the germline ends. Germline CDR1 SEHNR, CDR2 FQNEAQ (reference sequence). CDR3 protein: CASRPRGQGSYGYTF. CDR3 nucleotide sequence: TGTGCCAGCAGGCCCCGAGGGCAGGGGAGCTATGGCTACACCTTC.

This clone has a single count. The chain is built from TRBV7-2 and TRBJ1-1; D remains ambiguous. CDR3 length: 13 amino acids. Trimming shortened V by 5 bases and J by 0 bases, and 7 bases separated the two germline ends. Germline V CDR1 and CDR2: SGHTA, FQGNSA. CDR3 amino acids: CASSAHMNTEAFF. The CDR3, as DNA: TGTGCCAGCAGCGCACACATGAACACTGAAGCTTTCTTT.

The table lists this clone with a few counts. The CDR3 sequence is CASSKLAGDGTGELFF. CDR3 nucleotides: TGCGCCAGCAGCAAGTTAGCGGGAGACGGTACCGGGGAGCTGTTTTTT. This chain links TRBV5-1 with TRBJ2-2; 9 bases line up with TRBD2. This CDR3 comprises 16 residues. Germline V gene lookup returns CDR1 SGHRS and CDR2 YFSETQ. The ends lost 4 bases at V and 5 bases at J; junction bases unmatched: 9.

CDR3 sequence: CASSLAGGKTYNEQFF. CDR3 DNA sequence: TGTGCCAGCAGCTTAGCAGGGGGCAAAACCTACAATGAGCAGTTCTTC. The chain combines TRBV7-6 with TRBJ2-1, with 7 bases identical to TRBD1. The CDR3 contains 16 residues. The V segment lost 0 bases and the J segment 2 bases; nucleotides outside the gene matches: 4. CDR1 SGHVS and CDR2 FNYEAQ come from the germline V gene.

V usage is TRBV11-2 and J usage is TRBJ2-7; 9 nucleotides align to TRBD1. V lost 5 bases and J lost 7; bases outside the gene matches: 15. This CDR3 spans 16 amino acids. Germline-derived CDR1 and CDR2 are SGHAT and FQNNGV. The CDR3 nucleotides read TGTGCCAGCAGCGAGGGTGGGACAGGGACTATTGGGGAGCAGTACTTC. Amino acids: CASSEGGTGTIGEQYF.

V gene TRBV3-1 (or the pseudogene TRBV3-2) combines with J gene TRBJ1-1; D unclear. V was pared by 2 bases and J by 2 bases, with 9 bases between. The CDR3 length is 14 residues. In germline, CDR1 is LGHDT, CDR2 YNNKEL (reference sequence). The CDR3 DNA reads as TGTGCCAGCAGCCAACGGGGTTCAAACACTGAAGCTTTCTTT. Protein product: CASSQRGSNTEAFF.

The genes are TRBV9 and TRBJ1-2; D may be TRBD1 (6 bases). The CDR3 runs 15 residues. V was cut by 4 bases and J by 5 bases, with 18 bases left in between. CDR1 is SGDLS, CDR2 YYNGEE, per germline. CDR3 protein: CASSTGTALQYGYTF. DNA for the CDR3: TGTGCCAGCAGCACAGGGACCGCGCTCCAATATGGCTACACCTTC.

CDR3 region: CASSPAGQASYGYTF. The CDR3, as DNA: TGTGCCAGCTCACCAGCGGGACAGGCCTCCTATGGCTACACCTTC. V gene TRBV18 combines with J gene TRBJ1-2, with TRBD1 matching 8 bases. The CDR3 consists of 15 residues. Germline V CDR1 and CDR2: KGHSH, LQKENI. Trimming at V came to 2 bases and at J to 4 bases, leaving 6 bases not matched to a gene.

The gene calls are TRBV10-2 and TRBJ2-1; D might be TRBD1 (7 bases). Germline CDR1 and CDR2: WSHSY and SAAADI. The CDR3 consists of 15 residues. V was clipped by 6 bases and J by 4 bases, with 16 bases between them. This CDR3 is CASRPGGTKYNEQFF. In nucleotides, the CDR3 is TGCGCCAGCAGACCAGGGGGGACGAAATACAATGAGCAGTTCTTC.

The chain recombines TRBV6-6 with TRBJ2-3; D is possibly TRBD1 (6 bases). Germline CDR1 MNHNY, CDR2 SVGAGI (reference sequence). The germline V and J ends were trimmed by 5 bases and 0 bases, with 9 bases remaining between them. This CDR3 region has 14 residues. CDR3 in DNA: TGTGCCAGCAGTCGGGACACCAGCACAGATACGCAGTATTTT. It codes for CASSRDTSTDTQYF.

The chain couples TRBV14 to TRBJ2-7, with D possibly matching TRBD2 (6 bases). V was cut by 4 bases and J by 4 bases, with 11 bases left in between. The CDR3 has 13 residues. Germline V lookup: CDR1 SGHDN, CDR2 FVKESK. CDR3 sequence reads: CASSPSAGYEQYF. The CDR3 bases are TGTGCCAGCAGCCCTTCCGCGGGATACGAGCAGTACTTC.

The chain has TRBV6-5 and TRBJ2-7, with D perhaps TRBD2 (5 bases). The CDR3 sequence is 16 residues long. Germline lookup yields CDR1 MNHEY and CDR2 SVGAGI. The ends were cut back, 0 bases at V and 2 bases at J, with 14 bases in the middle. Written as DNA, the CDR3 is TGTGCCAGCAGTTACTCGATGAGGGAGATTACCTACGAGCAGTACTTC. Its protein is CASSYSMREITYEQYF.

V is TRBV15 and J is TRBJ1-2, with 8 positions matching TRBD1. The CDR3 is made up of 17 amino acids. Germline CDR1 reads LNHNV; CDR2 reads YYDKDF (reference sequence). V was clipped by 8 bases and J by 1 base; unmatched bases: 15. The CDR3 DNA is TGTGCCACCCGATCGCGGACAGGGATTAGTAATAACTATGGCTACACCTTC. This gives the protein CATRSRTGISNNYGYTF. The full variable domain, with the rest looked up from reference TRBV15 and TRBJ1-2, is DAMVIQNPRYQVTQFGKPVTLSCSQTLNHNVMYWYQQKSSQAPKLLFHYYDKDFNNEADTPDNFQSRRPNTSFCFLDIRSPGLGDTAMYLCATRSRTGISNNYGYTFGSGTRLTVV.

The chain links TRBV9 to TRBJ2-1; 14 bases fit TRBD2. V shed 4 bases and J 6 bases; nucleotides not matched to a gene: 9. The CDR3 extends over 17 amino acids. Looked up from germline, CDR1 is SGDLS and CDR2 is YYNGEE. CDR3 sequence reads: CASSPRSGTSGGNEQFF. The CDR3 nucleotides are TGTGCCAGCAGCCCCAGATCCGGGACTAGCGGGGGCAATGAGCAGTTCTTC.

This chain joins TRBV28 and TRBJ1-2; a weak D match, TRBD1 (5 bases). CDR3 size: 15 residues. The V and J ends lost 2 bases and 9 bases respectively, with 19 bases between them. Germline V gives CDR1 MDHEN, CDR2 SYDVKM. The CDR3 DNA reads TGTGCCAGCAGTTTAAAAAAAGGGACTGGGGGGAGCTACACCTTC. Its protein is CASSLKKGTGGSYTF.